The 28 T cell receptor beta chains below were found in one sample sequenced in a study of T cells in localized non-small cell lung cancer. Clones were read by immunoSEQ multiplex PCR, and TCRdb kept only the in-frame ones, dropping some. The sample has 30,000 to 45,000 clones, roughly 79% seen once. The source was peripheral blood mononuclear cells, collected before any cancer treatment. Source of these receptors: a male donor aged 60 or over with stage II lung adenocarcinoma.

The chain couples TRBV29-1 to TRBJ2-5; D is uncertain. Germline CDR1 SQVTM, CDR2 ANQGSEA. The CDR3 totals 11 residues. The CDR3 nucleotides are TGCACCTACAAGCCGGCAGAGACCCAGTACTTC. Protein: CTYKPAETQYF.

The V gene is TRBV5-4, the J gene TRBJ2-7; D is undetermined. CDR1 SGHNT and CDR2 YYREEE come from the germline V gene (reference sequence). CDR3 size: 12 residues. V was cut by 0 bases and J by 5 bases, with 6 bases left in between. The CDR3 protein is CASSLDRDEQYF. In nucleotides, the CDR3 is TGTGCCAGCAGCTTGGATCGTGACGAGCAGTACTTC.

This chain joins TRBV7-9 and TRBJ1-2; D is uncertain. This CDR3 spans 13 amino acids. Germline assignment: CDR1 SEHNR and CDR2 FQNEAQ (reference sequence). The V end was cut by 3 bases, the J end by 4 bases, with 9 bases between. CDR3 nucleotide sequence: TGTGCCAGCAGCTTGGAGGCGATCTATGGCTACACCTTC. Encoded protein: CASSLEAIYGYTF.

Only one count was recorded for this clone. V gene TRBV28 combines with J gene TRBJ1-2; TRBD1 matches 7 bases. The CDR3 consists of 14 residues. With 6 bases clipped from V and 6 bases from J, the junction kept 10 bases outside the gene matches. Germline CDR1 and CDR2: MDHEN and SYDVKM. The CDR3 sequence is CASRSQGGWDGYTF. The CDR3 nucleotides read TGTGCCAGCAGGTCCCAGGGGGGATGGGATGGCTACACCTTC.

CDR3 nucleotides: TGTGCCAGTAGTCGAATTACAGGGGTCACCTCCTACGAGCAGTACTTC. It encodes CASSRITGVTSYEQYF. The chain recombines TRBV19 with TRBJ2-7; 7 nucleotides match TRBD1. The CDR3 runs 16 residues. V was clipped by 5 bases and J by 0 bases; unmatched bases: 10. CDR1 and CDR2 from the germline V gene are LNHDA and SQIVND (reference sequence).

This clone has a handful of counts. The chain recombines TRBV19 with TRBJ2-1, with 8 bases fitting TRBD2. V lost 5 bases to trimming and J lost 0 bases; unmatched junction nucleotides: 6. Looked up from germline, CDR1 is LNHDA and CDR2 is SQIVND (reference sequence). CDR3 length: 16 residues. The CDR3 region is CASSPTRGGSYNEQFF. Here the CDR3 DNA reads TGTGCCAGTAGTCCTACACGGGGGGGCTCCTACAATGAGCAGTTCTTC.

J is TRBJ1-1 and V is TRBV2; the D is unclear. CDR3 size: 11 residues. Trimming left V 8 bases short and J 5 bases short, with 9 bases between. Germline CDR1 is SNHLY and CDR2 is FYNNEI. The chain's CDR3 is CASGRGTEAFF. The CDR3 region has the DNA TGTGCCAGCGGCCGGGGAACTGAAGCTTTCTTT. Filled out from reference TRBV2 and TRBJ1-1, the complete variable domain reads EPEVTQTPSHQVTQMGQEVILRCVPISNHLYFYWYRQILGQKVEFLVSFYNNEISEKSEIFDDQFSVERPDGSNFTLKIRSTKLEDSAMYFCASGRGTEAFFGQGTRLTVV.

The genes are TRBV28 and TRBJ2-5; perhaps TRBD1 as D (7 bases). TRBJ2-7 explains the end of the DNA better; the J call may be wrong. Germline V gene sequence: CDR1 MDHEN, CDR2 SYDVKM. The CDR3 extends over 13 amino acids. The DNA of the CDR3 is TGTGCCAGCAAGCAGGGGGGACACTACGAGCAGTACTTC. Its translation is CASKQGGHYEQYF.

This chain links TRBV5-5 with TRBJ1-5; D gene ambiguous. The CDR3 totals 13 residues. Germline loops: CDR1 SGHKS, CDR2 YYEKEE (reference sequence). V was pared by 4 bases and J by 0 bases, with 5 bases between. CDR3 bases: TGTGCCAGCAGCCGGGATAGCAATCAGCCCCAGCATTTT. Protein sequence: CASSRDSNQPQHF. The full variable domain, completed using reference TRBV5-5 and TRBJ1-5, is DAGVTQSPTHLIKTRGQQVTLRCSPISGHKSVSWYQQVLGQGPQFIFQYYEKEERGRGNFPDRFSARQFPNYSSELNVNALLLGDSALYLCASSRDSNQPQHFGDGTRLSIL.

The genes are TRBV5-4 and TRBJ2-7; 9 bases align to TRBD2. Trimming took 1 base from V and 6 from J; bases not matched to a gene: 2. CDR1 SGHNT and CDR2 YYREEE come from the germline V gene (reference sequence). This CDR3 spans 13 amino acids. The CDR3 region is CASSLTLAGEQYF. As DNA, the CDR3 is TGTGCCAGCAGCTTGACACTAGCGGGCGAGCAGTACTTC.

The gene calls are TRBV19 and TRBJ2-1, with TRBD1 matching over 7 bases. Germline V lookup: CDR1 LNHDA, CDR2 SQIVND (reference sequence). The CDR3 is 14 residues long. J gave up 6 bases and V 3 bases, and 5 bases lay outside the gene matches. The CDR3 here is CASSIRDRRNEQFF. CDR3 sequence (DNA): TGTGCCAGTAGTATTAGGGACAGACGCAATGAGCAGTTCTTC.

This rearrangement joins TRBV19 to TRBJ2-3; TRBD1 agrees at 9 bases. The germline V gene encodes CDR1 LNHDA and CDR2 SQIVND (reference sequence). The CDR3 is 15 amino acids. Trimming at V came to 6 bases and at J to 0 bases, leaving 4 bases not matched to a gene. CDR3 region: CASSIGQGSTDTQYF. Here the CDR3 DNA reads TGTGCCAGTAGCATCGGACAGGGGAGCACAGATACGCAGTATTTT.

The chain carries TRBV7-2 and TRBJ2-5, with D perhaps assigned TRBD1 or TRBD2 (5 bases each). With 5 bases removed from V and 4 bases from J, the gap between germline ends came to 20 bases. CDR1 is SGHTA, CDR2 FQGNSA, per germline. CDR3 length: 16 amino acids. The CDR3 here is CASSQGRRAQGETQYF. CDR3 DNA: TGTGCCAGCAGCCAAGGCAGGCGGGCGCAGGGAGAGACCCAGTACTTC.

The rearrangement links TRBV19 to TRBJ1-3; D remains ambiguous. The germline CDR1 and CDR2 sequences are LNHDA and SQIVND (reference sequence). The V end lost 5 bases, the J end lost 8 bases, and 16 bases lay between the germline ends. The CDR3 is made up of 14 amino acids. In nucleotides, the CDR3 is TGTGCCAGTAGTTGGAGGACCCGGGAGGACACCATATATTTT. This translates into CASSWRTREDTIYF.

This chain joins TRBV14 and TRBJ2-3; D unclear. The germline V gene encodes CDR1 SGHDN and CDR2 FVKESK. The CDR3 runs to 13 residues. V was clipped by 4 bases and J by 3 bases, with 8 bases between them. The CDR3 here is CASSLQGTDTQYF. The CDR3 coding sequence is TGTGCCAGCAGCCTGCAAGGGACAGATACGCAGTATTTT.

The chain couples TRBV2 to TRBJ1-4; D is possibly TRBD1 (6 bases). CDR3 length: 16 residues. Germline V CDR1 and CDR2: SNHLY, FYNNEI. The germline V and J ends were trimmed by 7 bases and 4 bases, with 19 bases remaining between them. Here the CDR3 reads CASTLFSGEGNEKLFF. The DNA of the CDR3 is TGTGCCAGCACTCTTTTCTCAGGGGAGGGTAATGAAAAACTGTTTTTT.

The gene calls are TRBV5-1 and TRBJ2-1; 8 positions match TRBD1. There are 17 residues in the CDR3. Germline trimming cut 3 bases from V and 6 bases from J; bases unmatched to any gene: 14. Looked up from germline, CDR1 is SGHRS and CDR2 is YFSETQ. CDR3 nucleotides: TGCGCCAGCAGCTCATCCCCGAGCCTGGGACAGGCCAATGAGCAGTTCTTC. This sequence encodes CASSSSPSLGQANEQFF.

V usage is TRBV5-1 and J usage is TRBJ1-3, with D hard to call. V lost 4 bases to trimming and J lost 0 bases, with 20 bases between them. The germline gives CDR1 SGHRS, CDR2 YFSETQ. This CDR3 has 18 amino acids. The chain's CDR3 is CASSRTGSGDFSGNTIYF. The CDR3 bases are TGCGCCAGCAGCCGTACGGGGTCAGGCGATTTCTCTGGAAACACCATATATTTT.

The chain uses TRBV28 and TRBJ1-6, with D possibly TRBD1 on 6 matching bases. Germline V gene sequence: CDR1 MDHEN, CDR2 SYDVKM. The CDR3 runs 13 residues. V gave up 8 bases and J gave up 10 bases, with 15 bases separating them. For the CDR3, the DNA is TGTGCCAGCCTACAGGGAAGGGGATCACCCCTCCACTTT. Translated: CASLQGRGSPLHF.

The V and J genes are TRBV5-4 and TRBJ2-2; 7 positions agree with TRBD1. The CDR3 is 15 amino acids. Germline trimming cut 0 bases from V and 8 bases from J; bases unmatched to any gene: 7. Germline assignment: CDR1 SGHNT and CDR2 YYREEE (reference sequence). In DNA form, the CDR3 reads TGTGCCAGCAGCTTGGACAACAGGGGTGCAGGGGAGCTGTTTTTT. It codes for CASSLDNRGAGELFF.

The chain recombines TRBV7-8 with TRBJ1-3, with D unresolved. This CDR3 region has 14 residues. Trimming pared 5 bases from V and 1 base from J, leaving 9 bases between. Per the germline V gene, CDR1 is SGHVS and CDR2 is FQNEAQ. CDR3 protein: CASSPERSGNTIYF. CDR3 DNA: TGTGCCAGCAGCCCCGAGCGGTCTGGAAACACCATATATTTT.

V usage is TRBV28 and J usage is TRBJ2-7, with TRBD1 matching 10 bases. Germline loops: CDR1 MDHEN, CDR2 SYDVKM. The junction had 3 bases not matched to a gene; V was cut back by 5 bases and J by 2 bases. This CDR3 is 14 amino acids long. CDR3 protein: CASSRTGGTYEQYF. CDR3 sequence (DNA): TGTGCCAGCAGTAGGACAGGGGGAACCTACGAGCAGTACTTC.

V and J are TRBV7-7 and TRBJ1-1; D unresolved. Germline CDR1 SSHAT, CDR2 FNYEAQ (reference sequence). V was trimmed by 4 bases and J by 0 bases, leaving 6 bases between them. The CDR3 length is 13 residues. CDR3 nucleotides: TGTGCCAGCAGCTCTTCAATGAACACTGAAGCTTTCTTT. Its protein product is CASSSSMNTEAFF. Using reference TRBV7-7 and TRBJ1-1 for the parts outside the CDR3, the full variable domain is GAGVSQSPRYKVTKRGQDVTLRCDPISSHATLYWYQQALGQGPEFLTYFNYEAQPDKSGLPSDRFSAERPEGSISTLTIQRTEQRDSAMYRCASSSSMNTEAFFGQGTRLTVV.

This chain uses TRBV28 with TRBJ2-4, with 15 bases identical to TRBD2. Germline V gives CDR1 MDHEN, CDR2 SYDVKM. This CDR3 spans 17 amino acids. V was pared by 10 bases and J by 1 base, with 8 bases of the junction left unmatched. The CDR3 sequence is CATEGLAGGGAKNIQYF. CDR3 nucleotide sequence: TGTGCCACCGAGGGACTAGCGGGAGGAGGGGCCAAAAACATTCAGTACTTC.

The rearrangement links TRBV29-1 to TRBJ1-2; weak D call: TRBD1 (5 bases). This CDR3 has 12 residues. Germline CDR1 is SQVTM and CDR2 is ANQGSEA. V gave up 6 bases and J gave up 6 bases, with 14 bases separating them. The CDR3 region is CSVSGRSHGYTF. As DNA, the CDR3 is TGCAGCGTGTCAGGGCGTTCACATGGCTACACCTTC.

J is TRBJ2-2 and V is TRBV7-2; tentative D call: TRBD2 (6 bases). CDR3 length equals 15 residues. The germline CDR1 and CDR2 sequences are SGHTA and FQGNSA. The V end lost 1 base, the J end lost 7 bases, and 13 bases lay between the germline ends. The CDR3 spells CASSLGARGIGELFF. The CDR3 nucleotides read TGTGCCAGCAGCTTAGGGGCCCGGGGGATCGGGGAGCTGTTTTTT. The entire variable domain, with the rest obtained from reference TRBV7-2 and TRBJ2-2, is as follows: GAGVSQSPSNKVTEKGKDVELRCDPISGHTALYWYRQSLGQGLEFLIYFQGNSAPDKSGLPSDRFSAERTGGSVSTLTIQRTQQEDSAVYLCASSLGARGIGELFFGEGSRLTVL.

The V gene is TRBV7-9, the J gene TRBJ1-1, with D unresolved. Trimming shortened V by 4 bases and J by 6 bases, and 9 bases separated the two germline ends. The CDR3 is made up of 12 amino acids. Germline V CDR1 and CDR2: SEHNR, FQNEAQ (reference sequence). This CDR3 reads CASSWVVSEAFF. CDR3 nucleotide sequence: TGTGCCAGCAGCTGGGTAGTATCTGAAGCTTTCTTT.

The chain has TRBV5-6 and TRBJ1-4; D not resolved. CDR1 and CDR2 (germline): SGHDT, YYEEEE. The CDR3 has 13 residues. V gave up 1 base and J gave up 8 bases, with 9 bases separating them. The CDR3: CASSLRDKEKLFF. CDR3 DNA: TGTGCCAGCAGCTTGCGTGATAAGGAAAAACTGTTTTTT.